Following are 23 T cell receptor beta chains from one sample sequenced in a study of beta chain features in type 1 diabetes. As every portion of the isolated RNA was reverse transcribed, the sequencing read expressed TCRB transcripts. Profiled with immunoSEQ multiplex PCR; TCRdb holds only in-frame clones, not every one. The table lists roughly 150,000 clones, 9% to 10% of them singletons. Material: central memory CD4+ T cells from blood. The origin of the receptors is a young woman in good health.

J is TRBJ2-3 and V is TRBV4-2; D not certain. CDR1 LGHNA and CDR2 YNFKEQ come from the germline V gene. The CDR3 runs 13 residues. The V end lost 1 base, the J end lost 5 bases, and 7 bases lay between the germline ends. CDR3 region: CASSQVVEDTQYF. The CDR3 nucleotides are TGTGCCAGCAGCCAAGTTGTAGAAGATACGCAGTATTTT.

The CDR3: CASSFQGRSGETQYF. The CDR3 region has the DNA TGCGCCAGCAGCTTTCAAGGGAGGAGTGGAGAGACCCAGTACTTC. The chain is built from TRBV5-1 and TRBJ2-5; TRBD2 might be the D (6 bases). This CDR3 comprises 15 residues. V was cut by 2 bases and J by 4 bases, with 15 bases left in between. CDR1 is SGHRS, CDR2 YFSETQ, per germline.

This clone was recorded a few times. The V and J genes are TRBV5-4 and TRBJ2-4; 7 bases fit TRBD2. V shed 4 bases, J shed 0 bases, and the junction held 7 bases outside the gene matches. The CDR3 extends over 16 amino acids. Germline V gene data show CDR1 as SGHNT and CDR2 as YYREEE (reference sequence). The CDR3 coding sequence is TGTGCCAGCAGCGGGGGGGTTGAGGAAGCCAAAAACATTCAGTACTTC. This sequence encodes CASSGGVEEAKNIQYF.

There are a few counts of this clone. This chain links TRBV25-1 with TRBJ1-6; D is ambiguous. Germline lookup yields CDR1 MGHDK and CDR2 SYGVNS. CDR3 size: 9 residues. CDR3 sequence reads: CFLGSPLHF. The CDR3 DNA is TGTTTCCTAGGTTCACCCCTCCACTTT. Full variable domain (outside the CDR3, taken from reference TRBV25-1 and TRBJ1-6): EADIYQTPRYLVIGTGKKITLECSQTMGHDKMYWYQQDPGMELHLIHYSYGVNSTEKGDLSSESTVSRIRTEHFPLTLESARPSHTSQYLCFLGSPLHFGNGTRLTVT.

The J gene is TRBJ2-7, the V gene TRBV18; 9 bases align to TRBD1. This CDR3 has 14 amino acids. Trimming cost V 3 bases and J 4 bases; bases outside gene matches: 4. The germline gives CDR1 KGHSH, CDR2 LQKENI. DNA for the CDR3: TGTGCCAGCTCACCGGACAGGGGCAGGTACGAGCAGTACTTC. It yields the protein CASSPDRGRYEQYF. Combining the CDR3 with reference TRBV18 and TRBJ2-7 gives the whole variable domain NAGVMQNPRHLVRRRGQEARLRCSPMKGHSHVYWYRQLPEEGLKFMVYLQKENIIDESGMPKERFSAEFPKEGPSILRIQQVVRGDSAAYFCASSPDRGRYEQYFGPGTRLTVT.

The chain has TRBV15 and TRBJ2-5, with a possible D match to TRBD1 (6 bases). This CDR3 has 16 residues. Per germline, CDR1 LNHNV and CDR2 YYDKDF (reference sequence). With 1 base removed from V and 3 bases from J, the gap between germline ends came to 15 bases. CDR3 in DNA: TGTGCCACCAGCAGAGTTGGGTTGTCAGGGGAAGAGACCCAGTACTTC. Amino acids: CATSRVGLSGEETQYF.

This clone was observed a few times. V is TRBV30 and J is TRBJ2-7; TRBD2 agrees at 11 bases. J gave up 2 bases and V 8 bases, and 5 bases lay outside the gene matches. This CDR3 comprises 13 residues. Germline CDR1 GTSNPN, CDR2 SVGIG (reference sequence). The CDR3 nucleotides are TGTGCCAGCCGACTAGCGGGGACCTACGAGCAGTACTTC. It specifies CASRLAGTYEQYF.

This clone has more than one count but fewer than ten. This chain uses TRBV7-2 with TRBJ2-5, with D maybe TRBD1 (6 bases). CDR3 length: 13 amino acids. V lost 6 bases and J 5 bases, leaving 13 bases between the germline ends. CDR1 SGHTA and CDR2 FQGNSA come from the germline V gene. The CDR3 sequence: CASRYRVGETQYF. DNA for the CDR3: TGTGCCAGCAGATACAGGGTCGGGGAGACCCAGTACTTC.

This clone has just a few counts. V is TRBV9 and J is TRBJ1-3, with no clear D. Looked up from germline, CDR1 is SGDLS and CDR2 is YYNGEE. The CDR3 covers 15 residues. V lost 0 bases, J lost 2 bases, and 9 bases lay in between. In DNA form, the CDR3 reads TGTGCCAGCAGCGTAGGGGCAGGCACTGGAAACACCATATATTTT. Translation gives CASSVGAGTGNTIYF.

The chain recombines TRBV11-2 with TRBJ1-4, with a weak D call TRBD1 (6 bases). The CDR3 spans 14 residues. Trimming took off 3 bases at V and 7 bases at J, with 12 bases between the two ends. The V gene's germline CDR1 is SGHAT and CDR2 FQNNGV. CDR3 loop: CASSFQGTSEKLFF. In nucleotides, the CDR3 is TGTGCCAGCAGCTTTCAGGGGACATCTGAAAAACTGTTTTTT.

Details on this clone: This CDR3 is also generated by other DNA sequences in the sample. The CDR3 coding sequence is TGTGCCTGGAGAGGGACAGCGAACACTGAAGCTTTCTTT. Amino acid sequence: CAWRGTANTEAFF. The chain carries TRBV30 and TRBJ1-1, with 7 bases identical to TRBD1. The V and J ends lost 3 bases and 1 base, in that order; junction bases with no gene match: 2. Germline V gene lookup returns CDR1 GTSNPN and CDR2 SVGIG (reference sequence). The CDR3 has 13 residues.

The chain links TRBV7-9 to TRBJ1-1; unclear D gene. CDR1 and CDR2 (germline): SEHNR, FQNEAQ (reference sequence). V shed 3 bases and J shed 4 bases, with 9 bases lying between them. This CDR3 is built from 13 residues. DNA of the CDR3: TGTGCCAGCAGCTTGGAGGGAAGCACTGAAGCTTTCTTT. It is translated as CASSLEGSTEAFF.

Ten or more counts support this clone. V and J are TRBV29-1 and TRBJ2-5, with 9 bases that match TRBD1. Germline lookup yields CDR1 SQVTM and CDR2 ANQGSEA. The CDR3 extends over 13 amino acids. With 7 bases clipped from V and 5 bases from J, the junction kept 8 bases outside the gene matches. As DNA, the CDR3 is TGCAGCGGTTCACAGGGGGCGCCGGAGACCCAGTACTTC. This encodes CSGSQGAPETQYF.

This rearrangement joins TRBV5-1 to TRBJ2-6, with D perhaps TRBD1 (7 bases). Germline CDR1 and CDR2: SGHRS and YFSETQ. The CDR3 runs to 16 residues. V shed 6 bases and J shed 0 bases, with 13 bases lying between them. In DNA form, the CDR3 reads TGCGCCAGCATCCAGGGGGGTAGCTCTGGGGCCAACGTCCTGACTTTC. This codes for CASIQGGSSGANVLTF.

This clone was detected a few times. The chain recombines TRBV30 with TRBJ2-7; the D gene is possibly TRBD2 (5 bases). V gave up 2 bases and J gave up 1 base, with 12 bases separating them. CDR1 GTSNPN and CDR2 SVGIG come from the germline V gene (reference sequence). CDR3 length equals 14 residues. CDR3 loop: CAWSRTGKSYEQYF. Written as DNA, the CDR3 is TGTGCCTGGAGTCGGACGGGAAAGTCCTACGAGCAGTACTTC.

The sample holds a few counts of this clone. Written as DNA, the CDR3 is TGTGCCAGCAGCCTAGGGGACAGGGGCTTGAAGGATGAAAAACTGTTTTTT. Protein: CASSLGDRGLKDEKLFF. V and J are TRBV7-9 and TRBJ1-4, with 10 bases fitting TRBD1. This CDR3 spans 17 amino acids. Trimming removed 5 bases from V and 6 bases from J; junction bases left unmatched: 12. Germline V gene lookup returns CDR1 SEHNR and CDR2 FQNEAQ (reference sequence).

Only a few counts were recorded for this clone. V is TRBV21-1 and J is TRBJ2-7; TRBD2 is the table's D call, not checked against the DNA. TRBV21-1 is tagged as a pseudogene. CDR3 length: 13 amino acids. The chain's CDR3 is CATLLAPTYEQYF. CDR3 coding DNA: TGTGCCACCCTTTTAGCGCCAACCTACGAGCAGTACTTC.

The chain couples TRBV5-1 to TRBJ1-2, with no clear D. The CDR3 is 12 residues long. Germline lookup yields CDR1 SGHRS and CDR2 YFSETQ. The germline V and J ends were trimmed by 0 bases and 8 bases, with 8 bases remaining between them. The CDR3 coding sequence is TGCGCCAGCAGCTTGGGTCTACAGGGCTACACCTTC. Translating gives CASSLGLQGYTF.

This clone was seen only a few times. As DNA, the CDR3 is TGTGCCAGCTCACGGGACAGCGCGGGGAACACCATATATTTT. Its translation is CASSRDSAGNTIYF. The chain uses TRBV18 and TRBJ1-3; 7 nucleotides agree with TRBD1. The CDR3 covers 14 residues. Trimming at V came to 4 bases and at J to 7 bases, leaving 7 bases not matched to a gene. Germline CDR1 reads KGHSH; CDR2 reads LQKENI. Drawing the rest from reference TRBV18 and TRBJ1-3, the complete variable domain is NAGVMQNPRHLVRRRGQEARLRCSPMKGHSHVYWYRQLPEEGLKFMVYLQKENIIDESGMPKERFSAEFPKEGPSILRIQQVVRGDSAAYFCASSRDSAGNTIYFGEGSWLTVV.

The rearrangement uses TRBV7-2 and TRBJ2-3; D is unclear. The V gene's germline CDR1 is SGHTA and CDR2 FQGNSA. The V end was cut by 4 bases, the J end by 10 bases, with 6 bases between. The CDR3 loop spans 10 amino acids. CDR3 in DNA: TGTGCCAGCAGCTACCCAGCGCAGTATTTT. This translates into CASSYPAQYF. Drawing the rest from reference TRBV7-2 and TRBJ2-3, the complete variable domain is GAGVSQSPSNKVTEKGKDVELRCDPISGHTALYWYRQSLGQGLEFLIYFQGNSAPDKSGLPSDRFSAERTGGSVSTLTIQRTQQEDSAVYLCASSYPAQYFGPGTRLTVL.

The V and J genes are TRBV18 and TRBJ1-5; tentative D call: TRBD1 (6 bases). The CDR3 has 17 residues. CDR1 is KGHSH, CDR2 LQKENI, per germline. Trimming took 5 bases from V and 3 from J, leaving 20 bases between them. CDR3 coding DNA: TGTGCCAGCTCAGGTGGGGCGTCAGGGACAAACAATCAGCCCCAGCATTTT. Its translation: CASSGGASGTNNQPQHF.

The V and J genes are TRBV18 and TRBJ1-2; 8 bases line up with TRBD1. Germline lookup yields CDR1 KGHSH and CDR2 LQKENI. CDR3 length equals 16 residues. Unmatched junction bases numbered 6, after V lost 0 bases and J lost 3 bases. The CDR3 region has the DNA TGTGCCAGCTCACCACCCTACAGGGGGTTTGACTATGGCTACACCTTC. It yields the protein CASSPPYRGFDYGYTF.

This clone was counted between two and nine times. CDR3 amino acids: CASSLRTSGSELFF. In DNA form, the CDR3 reads TGCGCCAGCAGCTTGCGGACTAGCGGGAGTGAGCTGTTTTTT. The chain joins TRBV5-1 to TRBJ2-2; 13 positions agree with TRBD2. The V gene's germline CDR1 is SGHRS and CDR2 YFSETQ. The CDR3 sequence is 14 residues long. V was pared by 1 base and J by 11 bases, with 2 bases of the junction left unmatched.